The source of this T cell receptor (beta chain) is a study of post-analysis software for immune sequencing data (dated by TCRdb to between 2014 and 2017). Broadly, across the study: The recorded disease courses included relapsing-remitting, secondary progressive and progressive-relapsing multiple sclerosis, and some patients had no subtype annotation. Patient repertoires were compared against roughly 12 previously published healthy control repertoires from donors aged 6 to 25 years. A subset of samples was prepared in parallel using single-end sample barcoding, then pooled and co-amplified after Illumina adapter ligation. The research as a whole found: The control group was slightly older than the multiple sclerosis patient group. When samples were clustered directly using the F measure, samples prepared in the same batch co-clustered strongly, which prompted a batch-effect correction. Compared with controls, multiple sclerosis patients had significantly lower normalized Chao1 diversity, a finding suggesting substantial peripheral T-cell clonal expansion. Roughly 5 TRBV segments, including TRBV5-6, TRBV5-1 and TRBV20-1, were significantly more frequent in patients than controls.

CDR1 and CDR2 are drawn from the germline V gene: SGHTA, FQGNSA. Unmatched junction bases come to 22, with V trimmed by 3 bases and J by 0 bases. Reading from cysteine to phenylalanine, the CDR3 counts 23 amino acids. Just the 69-base CDR3 DNA is kept, in frame starting at base 1. Receptors were amplified or captured by PCR. Sequenced using an Illumina HiSeq 2500. Unique molecular identifiers were incorporated into TCR beta cDNA libraries to reduce PCR and sequencing biases. Roughly 500,000 cDNA molecules were obtained for every 1 to 10 million input T cells, so each molecule roughly corresponded to one T cell. The same protocol used for the earlier healthy control dataset was applied to prepare and sequence the patient libraries. Within a given batch, samples were prepared together, multiplexed and sequenced on the same HiSeq lane. The study's own analysis went as follows. Raw barcoded reads were processed with MIGEC, and single-read molecular identifier groups were discarded before consensus assembly and CDR3 extraction. Clonotype tables were post-analysed with VDJtools, normalizing diversity by down-sampling all datasets to the smallest sample size. In repertoire overlap clustering, CDR3 amino acid sequences, but not nucleotide sequences, were matched to correct batch-related cross-sample contamination. Using fastp at Q25 and MiXCR, TCRdb reprocessed the public reads and kept productive beta chains. Identical CDR3 protein sequences are pooled into one entry, listed with their most common genes and DNA. TCRdb, rather than the study authors, made the V and J calls. This sample comprises approximately 770,000 distinct CDR3 sequences, around 46% of them detected only once. The biggest ten clones account for just under 5% of the sample.

To demonstrate the VDJtools post-analysis software, TCR beta repertoires were profiled from the peripheral blood of over ten young patients with multiple sclerosis. The multiple sclerosis patients were children and adolescents ranging in age from about 6 to 16 years. Notes on this clonotype: This clone's antigen is unknown. The sample holds no much larger clone one base away, and base qualities are not on file.

Sequencing input: blood. The chain is encoded by TRBV7-2 joined to TRBJ2-7; the junction holds 14 bases that match TRBD2. The sequence was obtained from a girl aged 10 to 17 with multiple sclerosis. The CDR3 amino acid sequence is: CASSLLLGQGLAGALKSSYEQYF. The nucleotide sequence reads TGTGCCAGCAGCTTGCTGCTGGGACAGGGACTAGCGGGAGCCCTAAAGAGCTCCTACGAGCAGTACTTC. With all but the CDR3 taken from the reference TRBV7-2 and TRBJ2-7 genes, the full variable domain is: GAGVSQSPSNKVTEKGKDVELRCDPISGHTALYWYRQSLGQGLEFLIYFQGNSAPDKSGLPSDRFSAERTGGSVSTLTIQRTQQEDSAVYLCASSLLLGQGLAGALKSSYEQYFGPGTRLTVT.